The source of this TCR beta chain is a study of Graves' ophthalmopathy and Graves' hyperthyroidism (dated 2018 in TCRdb). Turning to the overall study: Peripheral blood was collected before any treatment was given, at the time of initial diagnosis. A discovery set of 100 or so patients (under 45 ophthalmopathy, 55 to 65 stable hyperthyroidism) was enrolled to explore V-J signatures distinguishing ophthalmopathy from hyperthyroidism. In total, approximately 140 blood samples were TCR-sequenced: some 43 ophthalmopathy, approximately 75 hyperthyroidism and roughly 17 hyperthyroidism-to-ophthalmopathy patients. Following sampling, methimazole starting at 30 mg daily was administered to hyperthyroidism patients, and high-dose intravenous methylprednisolone was administered to ophthalmopathy patients. The study used signatures of the TCR beta repertoire to tell Graves' ophthalmopathy apart from Graves' hyperthyroidism and to predict which patients would progress to ophthalmopathy. An independent validation cohort comprised about 20 hyperthyroidism patients and 15 to 17 patients who later progressed from hyperthyroidism to ophthalmopathy. In six hyperthyroidism patients, the T-cell repertoire of thyroid tissue was compared with the T-cell repertoire of blood. General conclusions and limits of the study: In validation, the model predicted ophthalmopathy progression with about 70% sensitivity and roughly 78% specificity; roughly eleven predicted patients were CT-confirmed with GO in a median of about 6.2 months. No statistical method was used to set the sample size in advance, and the investigators knew which group each participant was assigned to. Among expanded thyroid clonotypes with frequency above 0.001, most also showed up in blood, which suggests that blood repertoires may reflect the thyroid immune response. The 13-signature model separated ophthalmopathy from stable hyperthyroidism with roughly 88% sensitivity and almost 84% specificity in cross-validation, and 80%/75% in the test set.

From the cysteine up to the phenylalanine, the CDR3 has a length of 17 residues. Only the CDR3 part of the read is kept: 51 bases, read in frame from the first base. Via the germline V gene, CDR1 is ENHRY and CDR2 SYGVKD. V ends up 7 bases short and J 4 bases short, with an unmatched junction base count of 10. For repertoire sequencing, the TCR beta CDR3 regions were amplified from RNA transcripts. The first round of RT-PCR was done with HTBI primers and the Qiagen OneStep RT-PCR kit, and was followed by a second round of multiplex PCR, then size selection and purification. Libraries were sequenced paired-end with 100 bp reads on an Illumina HiSeq2000. As for the authors' bioinformatics: SOAPnuke was used for read processing, and reads with adapters, uncalled bases, a mean Phred below 15, or no exact constant-primer or identifier match were discarded. COPE v1.2.5 was used to merge the high-quality paired reads. Each unique nucleotide sequence was defined as a clonotype, and clonotypes were aligned to IMGT TRB V, D and J references with MiTCR v1.1. The analysis was limited to V-J combinations with a frequency above 0.0001, which together covered roughly 99% of the repertoires. A TCR clonal expansion and chaos score per V-J combination was defined as the ratio of F50 clonal expansion to chaos observed in the TCRdist matrix. Features were reduced by Welch's t-statistics and random forest to approximately 12 V-J combinations, which fed a naive Bayes classifier. The Morisita-Horn index was used to measure how similar the thyroid and blood repertoires were. The raw public data were reprocessed by TCRdb itself: fastp quality trimming at Q25, MiXCR clonotype calling, in-frame beta chains only. For every CDR3 protein sequence, its rows merge into one entry that carries the most common genes and DNA. What appears here as the V and J calls and clone size reflects TCRdb's work, not the paper's. This sample lists about 370,000 distinct CDR3 sequences; 17% were detected once. The ten largest clones take up 2.4% of the sample.

Hyperthyroidism was considered stable if no progression to ophthalmopathy occurred within 18 months of follow-up. Hyperthyroidism patients were newly diagnosed, with disease duration under 2 months, and aged 18 to 65 years. Anyone with other autoimmune diseases, uncontrolled infections, pregnancy or lactation was excluded from the study. Diagnosis was based on clinical symptoms, serum thyroxine, TRAb, thyroid ultrasound and orbital computed tomography. PBMCs were isolated from approximately 10 ml of fresh peripheral blood by Ficoll-Paque density gradient centrifugation. Trizol reagent was used to extract the total RNA, and its quality was then checked on an Agilent 2100 Bioanalyzer. This clonotype was detected ten times or more. What this receptor recognizes is not known. Base quality data are lacking; no much larger clone is found one base away.

This clonotype originated in an adult woman with stable Graves' hyperthyroidism. Sequenced: peripheral blood. The chain is encoded by TRBV10-3 joined to TRBJ2-2; TRBD1 aligns with 12 central bases. The CDR3 region reads CAITPGQGAWGTGELFF. The DNA reads as follows: TGTGCCATCACCCCGGGACAGGGGGCCTGGGGCACCGGGGAGCTGTTTTTT.